The 17 T cell receptor beta chains presented below share a single source sample, sequenced in a study of shared T cell receptors in the human thymus. The assay was immunoSEQ multiplex PCR, and TCRdb's table has in-frame clones only and misses some. The table includes 650,000 to 950,000 clones, over 75% detected once. The same specimen was also included in a second study, on human thymus T cells.

Sequencing input: thymocytes. These TCRs come from a girl under three years old with a congenital heart defect.

V usage is TRBV6-1 and J usage is TRBJ2-5; TRBD1 is a possible D gene (6 bases). Trimming removed 1 base from V and 4 bases from J, with 13 bases in between. Germline CDR1 reads MNHNS; CDR2 reads SASEGT. CDR3 length: 15 residues. CDR3 sequence reads: CASSEVRARGETQYF. CDR3 in DNA: TGTGCCAGCAGTGAAGTTCGAGCCAGGGGAGAGACCCAGTACTTC.

This clone was found a few times. This chain links TRBV28 with TRBJ1-4, with D possibly being TRBD1 (5 bases). Per the germline V gene, CDR1 is MDHEN and CDR2 is SYDVKM. V dropped 6 bases and J dropped 6 bases, with 14 bases sitting between them. CDR3 length equals 14 residues. CDR3 protein: CASSNQGDDEKLFF. The CDR3 DNA reads TGTGCCAGCAGCAATCAGGGTGACGATGAAAAACTGTTTTTT. The variable domain in full, with the rest retrieved from reference TRBV28 and TRBJ1-4, is DVKVTQSSRYLVKRTGEKVFLECVQDMDHENMFWYRQDPGLGLRLIYFSYDVKMKEKGDIPEGYSVSREKKERFSLILESASTNQTSMYLCASSNQGDDEKLFFGSGTQLSVL.

The chain employs TRBV4-2 and TRBJ1-2, with TRBD1 matching 10 bases. Trimming cost V 3 bases and J 2 bases; bases outside gene matches: 15. This CDR3 has 19 amino acids. Germline V gene data show CDR1 as LGHNA and CDR2 as YNFKEQ. CDR3 DNA sequence: TGTGCCAGCAGCCATCGTAGGGGGGACAGGGGCACCGGGAACTATGGCTACACCTTC. Its protein product is CASSHRRGDRGTGNYGYTF.

This chain connects TRBV7-8 to TRBJ2-4; 11 nucleotides align to TRBD2. After removal of 5 bases from V and 2 bases from J, the junction contained 11 bases not matched to a gene. The CDR3 has 18 amino acids. From germline, CDR1 is SGHVS and CDR2 FQNEAQ. This CDR3 reads CASSKQLAGGLTKNIQYF. CDR3 nucleotides: TGTGCCAGCAGCAAACAATTAGCGGGGGGGCTGACCAAAAACATTCAGTACTTC.

This chain links TRBV4-1 with TRBJ1-1, with TRBD1 identical over 7 bases. After removal of 5 bases from V and 0 bases from J, the junction contained 15 bases not matched to a gene. This CDR3 is built from 18 residues. From germline, CDR1 is MGHRA and CDR2 YSYEKL. This CDR3 is CASSIRPGQLTMNTEAFF. The CDR3 bases are TGCGCCAGCAGCATCCGACCGGGACAGCTTACCATGAACACTGAAGCTTTCTTT.

This clone was detected only once. The chain carries TRBV19 and TRBJ1-2; TRBD1 might be the D (6 bases). Germline CDR1 LNHDA, CDR2 SQIVND (reference sequence). Trimming took off 7 bases at V and 6 bases at J, with 12 bases between the two ends. The CDR3 runs 12 residues. CDR3 loop: CASNGGPNGYTF. Here the CDR3 DNA reads TGTGCCAGTAACGGGGGGCCGAATGGCTACACCTTC.

The genes are TRBV10-3 and TRBJ1-1, with a possible D match to TRBD1 (5 bases). With 6 bases removed from V and 3 bases from J, the gap between germline ends came to 32 bases. The CDR3 covers 20 residues. CDR1 is ENHRY and CDR2 is SYGVKD in the germline V gene. This CDR3 reads CAISGQGWQGPFGEDTEAFF. CDR3 nucleotide sequence: TGTGCCATCAGCGGTCAGGGATGGCAGGGCCCTTTCGGGGAGGACACTGAAGCTTTCTTT.

The J gene is TRBJ1-1, the V gene TRBV5-1; D unresolved. Germline V gene data show CDR1 as SGHRS and CDR2 as YFSETQ. This CDR3 is 17 amino acids long. The V and J ends lost 1 base and 1 base respectively, with 17 bases between them. CDR3 coding DNA: TGCGCCAGCAGCTTGCGGCCGCCGGGAGGTAAGAACACTGAAGCTTTCTTT. The encoded protein is CASSLRPPGGKNTEAFF.

The rearrangement uses TRBV2 and TRBJ2-1; the D gene is possibly TRBD2 (5 bases). From germline, CDR1 is SNHLY and CDR2 FYNNEI. This CDR3 region has 16 residues. The V end was cut by 8 bases, the J end by 2 bases, with 19 bases between. The CDR3 DNA follows: TGTGCCAGCTACGAGTCGAGGACTCCTACCTACAATGAGCAGTTCTTC. Protein sequence: CASYESRTPTYNEQFF.

The V call is TRBV2, the J call TRBJ2-5, with D perhaps TRBD1 (6 bases). In germline, CDR1 is SNHLY, CDR2 FYNNEI. Trimming removed 11 bases at V and 1 base at J, with 17 bases between. The CDR3 length is 14 residues. CDR3 in DNA: TGTGCCGCCCGTCCGGACAGAGCCCAAGAGACCCAGTACTTC. This gives the protein CAARPDRAQETQYF.

This chain uses TRBV6-1 with TRBJ1-5, with a possible D match to TRBD1 (5 bases). Germline CDR1 and CDR2: MNHNS and SASEGT. Trimming left V 3 bases short and J 6 bases short, with 12 bases between. This CDR3 region has 14 residues. Here the CDR3 DNA reads TGTGCCAGCAGTGATCCGGGGGACCGTCAGCCCCAGCATTTT. It codes for CASSDPGDRQPQHF.

This chain joins TRBV4-1 and TRBJ1-1; 7 nucleotides line up with TRBD1. The trim removed 4 bases at V and 1 base at J, leaving 15 bases unmatched. The CDR3 consists of 18 residues. Germline CDR1 is MGHRA and CDR2 is YSYEKL. CDR3 residues: CASSPLLLTGVENTEAFF. In DNA, the CDR3 is TGCGCCAGCAGCCCTCTCCTACTTACAGGGGTCGAGAACACTGAAGCTTTCTTT.

This chain joins TRBV10-2 and TRBJ1-4; TRBD1 aligns across 8 bases. The J segment lost 3 bases and the V segment lost 6 bases, leaving 9 bases of the junction unmatched. Germline-derived CDR1 and CDR2 are WSHSY and SAAADI. This CDR3 has 16 amino acids. The CDR3 DNA reads as TGCGCCAGCAGGAGTAGCCCAGGGGGCCCTAATGAAAAACTGTTTTTT. Translated: CASRSSPGGPNEKLFF.

The gene calls are TRBV7-6 and TRBJ2-1; TRBD1 is a possible D gene (6 bases). The CDR3 spans 15 residues. Germline V lookup: CDR1 SGHVS, CDR2 FNYEAQ. V was pared by 0 bases and J by 9 bases, with 15 bases between. CDR3 DNA sequence: TGTGCCAGCAGCTTAGCATTTACAGGGACGGGTGAGCAGTTCTTC. It specifies CASSLAFTGTGEQFF.

The chain carries TRBV13 and TRBJ1-6; D perhaps matches TRBD1 (5 bases). Germline values: CDR1 PRHDT, CDR2 FYEKMQ (reference sequence). The CDR3 sequence is 20 residues long. With 6 bases removed from V and 0 bases from J, the gap between germline ends came to 24 bases. The CDR3 spells CASSPGGELTRSSYNSPLHF. CDR3 DNA sequence: TGTGCCAGCAGTCCTGGGGGGGAGCTAACCCGAAGCTCCTATAATTCACCCCTCCACTTT.

The chain is built from TRBV29-1 and TRBJ1-1; tentative D call: TRBD1 (6 bases). Germline V gene lookup returns CDR1 SQVTM and CDR2 ANQGSEA. Between the trimmed V and J ends, which lost 6 bases and 3 bases, there was a span of 17 bases. The CDR3 loop spans 14 amino acids. The CDR3 coding sequence is TGCAGCGTCATCCTTAGGGGGTGCGACACTGAAGCTTTCTTT. Translating gives CSVILRGCDTEAFF.

V is TRBV9 and J is TRBJ1-6, with 10 bases lining up with TRBD1. V lost 0 bases and J lost 10; bases outside the gene matches: 4. CDR3 length equals 15 residues. CDR1 is SGDLS, CDR2 YYNGEE, per germline. The chain's CDR3 is CASSVAGTGDSPLHF. DNA for the CDR3: TGTGCCAGCAGCGTAGCAGGGACAGGGGACTCACCCCTCCACTTT.